This TCR beta chain derives from a study of immune heterogeneity within non-small cell lung tumors. Study conclusions and caveats: While identical dominant CDR3 beta clonotypes recurred across tumor sites within a patient, high-frequency clones unique to individual sites also appeared. Local T-cell clonality was recorded as moderately but significantly correlated with local tumor mutational burden, with R roughly 0.35. Largely different high-frequency T-cell receptor beta clonotypes were found between individual patients.

Genomic DNA from bulk tumor acted as the template, and roughly 0.55 ug was loaded per sample. The authors collected several far-apart biopsies from each primary tumor during surgery. Patients had untreated, newly diagnosed non-small cell lung cancer and underwent curative surgery. Donor patients had newly diagnosed non-small cell lung cancer and were having surgery with curative intent. Amplification of the TCR beta CDR3 was achieved through multiplex PCR with 32 V and 13 J primers. Each CDR3 protein is one row after TCRdb ran MiXCR on the multiplex PCR reads. Counted here are about 2,000 distinct CDR3 sequences, under 55% occurring once; the ten biggest clones make up approximately 15%. V gave up 2 bases and J gave up 0 bases, with 14 bases separating them. Germline lookup yields CDR1 MNHNS and CDR2 SASEGT. The CDR3 sequence is 16 residues long. Concerning this clonotype itself: Its antigen is unknown.

The chain joins TRBV6-1 to TRBJ2-7; TRBD1 is a possible D gene (6 bases). Specimen: lung tumor tissue. This sequence originates from a man in his fifties or sixties with non-small cell lung cancer. The CDR3 DNA is TGTGCCAGCAGTGAAATCGGGACAACCTACTCCTACGAGCAGTACTTC. Its translation: CASSEIGTTYSYEQYF.